This TCR beta chain was obtained from a study of blood T cell repertoires in COVID-19. The wider study: Collection of acute and convalescent COVID-19 samples took place in the United States, Italy and Spain.

This table comes from immunoSEQ multiplex PCR, and its TCRdb copy is limited to in-frame clones, with some not included. This table has around 260,000 clones, 75% to 95% appearing once. Germline V CDR1 and CDR2: MNHNY, SVGAGI (reference sequence). Trimming took 6 bases from V and 1 from J, leaving 18 bases between them. This CDR3 spans 16 amino acids. Enrolled during active infection, Seattle patients were then followed longitudinally. This TCR was recovered from a person in their late teens or twenties with COVID-19, enrolled during active disease. Sequenced: peripheral blood. This chain links TRBV6-6 with TRBJ1-1, with a tentative D call TRBD1 (5 bases). CDR3 bases: TGTGCCAGCAGCGGGGGAGGAGGGGTAGCGAACACTGAAGCTTTCTTT. Protein product: CASSGGGGVANTEAFF.